This TCR beta chain emerged from a study of shared clonotypes between healthy human individuals. General observations from the study: Naive CD4 clonotypes were shared across several donors at about 5%.

Here immunoSEQ multiplex PCR was the method, and the copy in TCRdb shows in-frame clones only, minus some. Here the sample spans over a million clones, over 95% being singletons. Per the germline V gene, CDR1 is SGHNT and CDR2 is YYREEE (reference sequence). The length of the CDR3 is 14 residues. Losses at the gene ends were 7 bases for V and 5 bases for J; bases not matched to a gene: 9. Concerning this clone itself: Its specificity is not known.

The sequencing input was naive CD4+ T cells sorted from blood. Subset of the sample: CD45RA+ positively selected. The receptor was derived from a man in his thirties or forties in good health. The J gene is TRBJ2-1, the V gene TRBV5-4; 7 bases are shared with TRBD2. DNA of the CDR3: TGTGCCAGCTTTGCGGCGGGAGAAGACAATGAGCAGTTCTTC. It encodes CASFAAGEDNEQFF.